The rows below give T cell receptor beta chains drawn from one sample of a study of blood T cell repertoires in COVID-19. TCRdb's table, derived via immunoSEQ multiplex PCR, lists solely in-frame clones and lacks some. The sample yields more than 150,000 clones, approximately 86% seen once. Sequenced: peripheral blood. The receptors were gathered from a man between 60 and 75 years old with COVID-19, enrolled during active disease. The CDR3 runs from the conserved cysteine through the conserved F or W. The order of the fields is J gene, V gene, D gene, clone size, CDR3 protein, CDR3 DNA. The D gene is left open where the match is weak. The size of a clone is reported for some rows only, either as once, few or many, or as a class for expanded clones.

>TRBJ2-1|TRBV14|.|.
CASSQDRLTEQFF
TGTGCCAGCAGCCAAGATCGTCTAACTGAGCAGTTCTTC
>TRBJ1-1|TRBV7-3|.|.
CASSWTANTEAFF
TGTGCCAGCAGCTGGACAGCGAACACTGAAGCTTTCTTT
>TRBJ1-2|TRBV19|.|.
CASSIVTEYGYTF
TGTGCCAGTAGTATTGTGACAGAATATGGCTACACCTTC
>TRBJ2-5|TRBV6-6|TRBD1|.
CASNLRQGGLVQTQYF
TGTGCCAGCAACCTCCGACAGGGGGGCCTCGTTCAGACCCAGTACTTC
>TRBJ2-4|TRBV6-5|.|.
CASRRSTGLGNIQYF
TGTGCCAGCAGGAGATCAACCGGTCTAGGTAACATTCAGTACTTC
>TRBJ2-5|TRBV20-1|.|.
CSASRNRAGTETQYF
TGCAGTGCTAGTAGGAACAGGGCAGGTACGGAGACCCAGTACTTC
>TRBJ2-3|TRBV21-1|.|.
CASKIGGVQDTQYF
TGTGCCAGCAAAATTGGCGGGGTACAGGATACGCAGTATTTT
>TRBJ1-3|TRBV2|TRBD1|once
CASSPGQAGNTIYF
TGTGCCAGCAGCCCGGGACAGGCTGGAAACACCATATATTTT
>TRBJ2-2|TRBV9|.|.
CASSAPGLGNTGELFF
TGTGCCAGCAGCGCCCCGGGACTGGGGAACACCGGGGAGCTGTTTTTT
>TRBJ1-5|TRBV19|.|.
CASSIGRETSPIQPQHF
TGTGCCAGTAGTATCGGGAGGGAGACGTCCCCGATCCAGCCCCAGCATTTT
>TRBJ1-2|TRBV10-1|.|.
CASSRGGRGGYTF
TGCGCCAGCAGTCGCGGGGGAAGGGGCGGCTACACCTTC
>TRBJ1-3|TRBV18|.|.
CASSPGEAHSGNTIYF
TGTGCCAGCTCACCCGGTGAAGCCCACTCTGGAAACACCATATATTTT
>TRBJ2-1|TRBV3-1/TRBV3-2|TRBD2|.
CASSVGTSGEQFF
TGTGCCAGCAGCGTGGGGACTAGCGGTGAGCAGTTCTTC
>TRBJ2-1|TRBV5-1|.|.
CASSFLGDNEQFF
TGCGCCAGCAGCTTCCTTGGAGACAATGAGCAGTTCTTC
>TRBJ1-5|TRBV6-6|TRBD1|few
CASSYDRGGKNQPQHF
TGTGCCAGCAGTTACGACAGGGGCGGGAAGAATCAGCCCCAGCATTTT
>TRBJ2-2|TRBV9|.|.
CASSPPAGPNTGELFF
TGTGCCAGCAGCCCACCGGCGGGGCCGAACACCGGGGAGCTGTTTTTT
>TRBJ1-5|TRBV6-1|.|.
CASSEPYREGQPQHF
TGTGCCAGCAGTGAACCGTACAGGGAGGGTCAGCCCCAGCATTTT
>TRBJ1-2|TRBV29-1|.|.
CSAQTVNYGYTF
TGCAGCGCGCAGACAGTTAACTATGGCTACACCTTC
>TRBJ2-3|TRBV9|.|.
CASSVSEPSTDTQYF
TGTGCCAGCAGCGTTAGCGAACCTAGCACAGATACGCAGTATTTT
>TRBJ2-3|TRBV6-2/TRBV6-3|TRBD2|.
CASSYELLAGLAPDTQYF
TGTGCCAGCAGTTATGAGCTGTTGGCGGGACTAGCGCCAGATACGCAGTATTTT
>TRBJ2-3|TRBV7-9|.|.
CASSLHADTQYF
TGTGCCAGCAGCTTACATGCAGATACGCAGTATTTT
>TRBJ2-7|TRBV5-4|.|.
CASSPGDSSYEQYF
TGTGCCAGCAGCCCGGGGGACAGCTCCTACGAGCAGTACTTC
>TRBJ2-7|TRBV29-1|.|.
CSYSETYEQYF
TGCAGCTATAGTGAAACCTACGAGCAGTACTTC
>TRBJ2-7|TRBV24-1|TRBD1|.
CATSPGTGPKSYEQYF
TGTGCCACTTCACCAGGGACAGGGCCGAAATCCTACGAGCAGTACTTC
>TRBJ1-2|TRBV7-2|TRBD1|.
CASSLSSTQGAHGYTF
TGTGCCAGCAGCTTATCCTCGACGCAGGGGGCTCATGGCTACACCTTC
>TRBJ1-1|TRBV7-2|TRBD1|.
CASSLATTGGTEAFF
TGTGCCAGCAGCTTAGCCACCACAGGGGGCACTGAAGCTTTCTTT
>TRBJ2-5|TRBV11-1|TRBD1|once
CASSTGVWETQYF
TGTGCCAGCTCAACAGGGGTATGGGAGACCCAGTACTTC
>TRBJ1-2|TRBV9|TRBD1|few
CASSAHLQGAWGYTF
TGTGCCAGCAGCGCCCATTTGCAGGGGGCCTGGGGCTACACCTTC
>TRBJ1-1|TRBV29-1|.|.
CSVEVQGGTEAFF
TGCAGCGTTGAAGTACAGGGCGGCACTGAAGCTTTCTTT
>TRBJ2-2|TRBV5-1|.|.
CASSLSAGTNTGELFF
TGCGCCAGCAGCTTGTCGGCAGGGACGAACACCGGGGAGCTGTTTTTT
>TRBJ2-1|TRBV19|.|.
CASSTLNEQFF
TGTGCCAGTAGTACCCTCAATGAGCAGTTCTTC
>TRBJ1-1|TRBV29-1|.|few
CSVDGRNTEAFF
TGCAGCGTTGATGGGAGAAACACTGAAGCTTTCTTT
>TRBJ1-1|TRBV28|.|.
CASTLNTEAFF
TGTGCCAGCACGTTGAACACTGAAGCTTTCTTT
>TRBJ1-4|TRBV10-3|TRBD1|.
CAISSGGAKEKLFF
TGTGCCATCAGTTCAGGGGGCGCGAAGGAAAAACTGTTTTTT
>TRBJ2-7|TRBV29-1|TRBD1|.
CSAGQGTVSEQYF
TGCAGCGCAGGACAGGGAACGGTTAGCGAGCAGTACTTC
>TRBJ2-1|TRBV6-2/TRBV6-3|TRBD1|.
CASSYTRGRYNEQFF
TGTGCCAGCAGTTACACCAGGGGGCGATACAATGAGCAGTTCTTC
>TRBJ1-5|TRBV28|.|.
CASSFGQPQHF
TGTGCCAGCAGTTTCGGTCAGCCCCAGCATTTT
>TRBJ1-5|TRBV19|.|.
CASTQSGRTDSNQPQHF
TGTGCCAGTACTCAATCTGGGAGAACAGATAGCAATCAGCCCCAGCATTTT
>TRBJ2-6|TRBV18|.|few
CASSPEQISGANVLTF
TGTGCCAGCTCACCAGAACAGATCTCTGGGGCCAACGTCCTGACTTTC